These 23 T cell receptor beta chains were sequenced from one sample in a study of blood T cell repertoires in COVID-19. Clones were sequenced by immunoSEQ multiplex PCR, and TCRdb holds only the in-frame ones, with some missing. The sample consists of 90,000 to 150,000 clones, about 74% of them appearing once. Sample: peripheral blood. The receptors stem from a man between 65 and 79 years old with acute or convalescent COVID-19.

This sequence joins TRBV12-3 or TRBV12-4 and TRBJ1-5; the D is unclear. Trimming took 10 bases from V and 5 from J, leaving 15 bases between them. The CDR3 extends over 13 amino acids. The CDR3 bases are TGTGCCACTAGCATAGGGCAGGATCAGCCCCAGCATTTT. It yields the protein CATSIGQDQPQHF.

The chain employs TRBV20-1 and TRBJ1-2; TRBD1 is a possible D gene (6 bases). The CDR3 runs 15 residues. Germline V CDR1 and CDR2: DFQATT, SNEGSKA (reference sequence). V lost 3 bases to trimming and J lost 4 bases, with 18 bases between them. The CDR3 DNA follows: TGCAGTGCTAGTCCAACAGGGAGATTTAGCTATGGCTACACCTTC. This translates into CSASPTGRFSYGYTF.

The rearrangement uses TRBV12-5 and TRBJ2-7; a possible D gene is TRBD1 (6 bases). V was clipped by 3 bases and J by 4 bases, with 7 bases between them. The CDR3 loop spans 12 amino acids. Germline V CDR1 and CDR2: LGHNT, FRNRAP. CDR3 amino acids: CASGFGTYEQYF. In DNA form, the CDR3 reads TGTGCTAGTGGTTTCGGGACATACGAGCAGTACTTC. The full variable domain, completed using reference TRBV12-5 and TRBJ2-7, is DARVTQTPRHKVTEMGQEVTMRCQPILGHNTVFWYRQTMMQGLELLAYFRNRAPLDDSGMPKDRFSAEMPDATLATLKIQPSEPRDSAVYFCASGFGTYEQYFGPGTRLTVT.

A note on this clone: It is likely a read error, because the conserved phenylalanine at the end of the CDR3 is missing. Because the CDR3's place on the DNA is in doubt, the DNA is left out and the CDR3 is given as listed by TCRdb. The CDR3 is CASSRGQAS. The V and J genes are TRBV21-1 and TRBJ1-4; the D call in the table, TRBD1, was not verified against the DNA. TRBV21-1 is reported as a pseudogene. The CDR3 comprises 9 residues, both ends counted.

This sequence joins TRBV5-1 and TRBJ1-4, with D hard to call. The germline V gene encodes CDR1 SGHRS and CDR2 YFSETQ. The V and J ends lost 0 bases and 8 bases respectively, with 14 bases between them. The CDR3 loop spans 15 amino acids. CDR3 sequence (DNA): TGCGCCAGCAGCTTGGCGACTTCACCGGGGGAAAAACTGTTTTTT. Translation gives CASSLATSPGEKLFF.

This clone was observed many times. V gene TRBV6-6 combines with J gene TRBJ2-5, with TRBD1 as a possible D gene (5 bases). Germline lookup yields CDR1 MNHNY and CDR2 SVGAGI (reference sequence). The length of the CDR3 is 14 residues. Trimming took 4 bases from V and 2 from J, leaving 11 bases between them. In DNA, the CDR3 is TGTGCCAGCAGTTCCCCAGGGCAGCAAGAGACCCAGTACTTC. Protein product: CASSSPGQQETQYF.

This clone was observed a single time. V usage is TRBV20-1 and J usage is TRBJ2-1, with TRBD1 identical over 7 bases. V shed 3 bases and J 4 bases; nucleotides not matched to a gene: 9. This CDR3 has 15 residues. Germline-derived CDR1 and CDR2 are DFQATT and SNEGSKA (reference sequence). CDR3 coding DNA: TGCAGTGCTAGTCCCCTGGGGACAGATTACAATGAGCAGTTCTTC. The encoded protein is CSASPLGTDYNEQFF.

In its sample, this clone was seen a few times. V is TRBV4-2 and J is TRBJ2-3; 7 nucleotides match TRBD2. Germline loops: CDR1 LGHNA, CDR2 YNFKEQ. The CDR3 has 15 amino acids. Trimming cost V 0 bases and J 8 bases; bases outside gene matches: 8. The CDR3 protein is CASSQEAGSGGTQYF. The CDR3 nucleotides are TGTGCCAGCAGCCAAGAGGCTGGGTCGGGGGGTACGCAGTATTTT.

For the CDR3, the DNA is TGTGCCAGCACTGGCGGGGAGACCACCGGGGAGCTGTTTTTT. Residues: CASTGGETTGELFF. The V call is TRBV27, the J call TRBJ2-2; the D gene is possibly TRBD2 (6 bases). Trimming removed 7 bases from V and 4 bases from J, with 13 bases in between. This CDR3 is built from 14 residues. CDR1 MNHEY and CDR2 SMNVEV come from the germline V gene (reference sequence).

The chain combines TRBV7-9 with TRBJ2-2; 11 bases match TRBD2. Trimming removed 10 bases from V and 5 bases from J; junction bases left unmatched: 18. This CDR3 has 18 amino acids. Germline CDR1 reads SEHNR; CDR2 reads FQNEAQ (reference sequence). The CDR3 nucleotides read TGTGCCACTACGGTTTTAGCGGGAGGGCCAGGATGGACCGGGGAGCTGTTTTTT. Its translation is CATTVLAGGPGWTGELFF. Full variable domain (remainder filled in from reference TRBV7-9 and TRBJ2-2): DTGVSQNPRHKITKRGQNVTFRCDPISEHNRLYWYRQTLGQGPEFLTYFQNEAQLEKSRLLSDRFSAERPKGSFSTLEIQRTEQGDSAMYLCATTVLAGGPGWTGELFFGEGSRLTVL.

The chain is built from TRBV5-4 and TRBJ1-1; D is undetermined. Between the trimmed V and J ends, which lost 4 bases and 0 bases, there was a span of 13 bases. The CDR3 totals 15 residues. From germline, CDR1 is SGHNT and CDR2 YYREEE (reference sequence). As DNA, the CDR3 is TGTGCCAGCAGCGGACCGGGGATGCTGAACACTGAAGCTTTCTTT. Amino acids: CASSGPGMLNTEAFF.

The chain recombines TRBV2 with TRBJ2-1; 12 nucleotides line up with TRBD2. V was clipped by 3 bases and J by 10 bases; unmatched bases: 13. CDR1 and CDR2 from the germline V gene are SNHLY and FYNNEI. The CDR3 loop spans 17 amino acids. This chain's CDR3 is CASSDVEETSGSHEQFF. CDR3 in DNA: TGTGCCAGCAGTGACGTAGAAGAGACTAGCGGGAGTCACGAGCAGTTCTTC.

This clone was observed once. The chain is built from TRBV7-3 and TRBJ2-7; 11 bases map to TRBD2. J lost 1 base, V lost 5 bases, and 13 bases had no gene match. Germline V gene data show CDR1 as SGHTA and CDR2 as FQGTGA. This CDR3 contains 18 residues. CDR3 residues: CASSTLPLTSGASYEQYF. In DNA form, the CDR3 reads TGTGCCAGCAGCACCCTCCCGCTGACTAGCGGGGCTTCCTACGAGCAGTACTTC. The full variable domain, its missing parts supplied by reference TRBV7-3 and TRBJ2-7, is GAGVSQTPSNKVTEKGKYVELRCDPISGHTALYWYRQSLGQGPEFLIYFQGTGAADDSGLPNDRFFAVRPEGSVSTLKIQRTERGDSAVYLCASSTLPLTSGASYEQYFGPGTRLTVT.

This clone was found once. CDR3: CAIRPGDTEAFF. The CDR3 nucleotides are TGTGCCATCAGACCAGGGGACACTGAAGCTTTCTTT. The J gene is TRBJ1-1, the V gene TRBV10-3; D may be TRBD1 (6 bases). There are 12 residues in the CDR3. V was shortened by 6 bases and J by 3 bases, with 8 bases between the two germline ends. The V gene's germline CDR1 is ENHRY and CDR2 SYGVKD.

V gene TRBV28 combines with J gene TRBJ1-5; TRBD1 aligns across 8 bases. The CDR3 extends over 15 amino acids. V gave up 8 bases and J gave up 2 bases; unmatched junction bases: 8. CDR1 is MDHEN, CDR2 SYDVKM, per germline. Written as DNA, the CDR3 is TGTGCCAGCCGATACCTACAGGGGGGCAATCAGCCCCAGCATTTT. Its translation: CASRYLQGGNQPQHF.

The chain has TRBV15 and TRBJ1-4; tentatively, D is TRBD1 (5 bases). Germline CDR1 LNHNV, CDR2 YYDKDF (reference sequence). The CDR3 length is 15 residues. V was trimmed by 4 bases and J by 0 bases, leaving 9 bases between them. Here the CDR3 reads CATSKDRTTNEKLFF. The CDR3 nucleotides are TGTGCCACCAGCAAAGACAGAACAACTAATGAAAAACTGTTTTTT. The entire variable domain, with the rest obtained from reference TRBV15 and TRBJ1-4, is as follows: DAMVIQNPRYQVTQFGKPVTLSCSQTLNHNVMYWYQQKSSQAPKLLFHYYDKDFNNEADTPDNFQSRRPNTSFCFLDIRSPGLGDTAMYLCATSKDRTTNEKLFFGSGTQLSVL.

The chain uses TRBV27 and TRBJ2-7; 9 bases are a match to TRBD1. CDR3 length: 16 residues. Germline V gene lookup returns CDR1 MNHEY and CDR2 SMNVEV (reference sequence). V dropped 1 base and J dropped 5; count of bases not matched to a gene: 9. CDR3 sequence: CASSLFWTGEYDEQYF. The CDR3 region has the DNA TGTGCCAGCAGTTTATTTTGGACAGGGGAATATGACGAGCAGTACTTC.

The chain couples TRBV25-1 to TRBJ1-1; 7 bases align to TRBD1. Germline CDR1 reads MGHDK; CDR2 reads SYGVNS. J was trimmed by 11 bases and V by 6 bases; bases with no gene match: 12. The CDR3 totals 13 residues. CDR3 sequence (DNA): TGTGCCAGCAGCAACAGGGGTGGCTTGGGGGCTTTCTTT. Its protein is CASSNRGGLGAFF.

V is TRBV5-8 and J is TRBJ2-5, with TRBD1 as a possible D gene (5 bases). This CDR3 has 12 residues. The germline V gene encodes CDR1 SGHTS and CDR2 YDEGEE. Trimming left V 4 bases short and J 7 bases short, with 11 bases between. CDR3 nucleotides: TGTGCCAGCAGCCCTTCCAGGGTGACCCAGTACTTC. Protein sequence: CASSPSRVTQYF.

The genes are TRBV5-1 and TRBJ2-7; TRBD1 matches 8 bases. CDR1 SGHRS and CDR2 YFSETQ come from the germline V gene. V lost 4 bases, J lost 6 bases, and 9 bases stayed unmatched. The CDR3 covers 14 residues. The CDR3 region is CASSLIGQGGEQYF. CDR3 DNA sequence: TGCGCCAGCAGCCTGATTGGACAGGGTGGCGAGCAGTACTTC. The entire variable domain, with the rest obtained from reference TRBV5-1 and TRBJ2-7, is as follows: KAGVTQTPRYLIKTRGQQVTLSCSPISGHRSVSWYQQTPGQGLQFLFEYFSETQRNKGNFPGRFSGRQFSNSRSEMNVSTLELGDSALYLCASSLIGQGGEQYFGPGTRLTVT.

The chain joins TRBV9 to TRBJ2-3; possibly TRBD2 for D (7 bases). In germline, CDR1 is SGDLS, CDR2 YYNGEE. This CDR3 comprises 15 residues. V gave up 0 bases and J gave up 5 bases, with 13 bases separating them. The CDR3, as DNA: TGTGCCAGCAGCGTAGGGGTGGGAGGGGGAGATACGCAGTATTTT. Protein product: CASSVGVGGGDTQYF.

This clone was counted a few times. The chain links TRBV7-9 to TRBJ2-5; possible D gene TRBD2, 5 bases. Per germline, CDR1 SEHNR and CDR2 FQNEAQ (reference sequence). The V end lost 2 bases, the J end lost 5 bases, and 12 bases lay between the germline ends. The CDR3 loop spans 14 amino acids. Here the CDR3 reads CASSLRLSMETQYF. As DNA, the CDR3 is TGTGCCAGCAGCTTAAGACTATCAATGGAGACCCAGTACTTC.

This clone has a single count. This chain joins TRBV30 and TRBJ2-1; D possibly corresponds to TRBD2 (5 bases). The germline V and J ends were trimmed by 4 bases and 6 bases, with 16 bases remaining between them. Per germline, CDR1 GTSNPN and CDR2 SVGIG (reference sequence). The CDR3 runs 14 residues. The CDR3 reads CAWTRAALSNEQFF. DNA of the CDR3: TGTGCCTGGACCAGAGCGGCCCTTAGCAATGAGCAGTTCTTC. Combining the CDR3 with reference TRBV30 and TRBJ2-1 gives the whole variable domain SQTIHQWPATLVQPVGSPLSLECTVEGTSNPNLYWYRQAAGRGLQLLFYSVGIGQISSEVPQNLSASRPQDRQFILSSKKLLLSDSGFYLCAWTRAALSNEQFFGPGTRLTVL.